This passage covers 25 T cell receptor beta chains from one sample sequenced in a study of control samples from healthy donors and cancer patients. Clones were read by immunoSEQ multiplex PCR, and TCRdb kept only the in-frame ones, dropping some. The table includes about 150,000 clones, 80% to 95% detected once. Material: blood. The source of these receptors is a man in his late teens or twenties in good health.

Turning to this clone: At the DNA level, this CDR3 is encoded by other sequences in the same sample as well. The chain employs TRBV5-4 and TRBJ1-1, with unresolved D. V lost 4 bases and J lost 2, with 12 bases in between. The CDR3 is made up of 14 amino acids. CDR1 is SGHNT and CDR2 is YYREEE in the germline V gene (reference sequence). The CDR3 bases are TGTGCCAGCAGCCGTCGTGGGTTAAACACTGAAGCTTTCTTT. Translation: CASSRRGLNTEAFF.

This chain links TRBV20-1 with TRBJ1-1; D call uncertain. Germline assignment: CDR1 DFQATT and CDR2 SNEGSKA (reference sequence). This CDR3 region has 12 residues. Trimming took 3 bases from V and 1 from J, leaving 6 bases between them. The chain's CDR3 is CSASAENTEAFF. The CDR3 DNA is TGCAGTGCTAGTGCGGAGAACACTGAAGCTTTCTTT.

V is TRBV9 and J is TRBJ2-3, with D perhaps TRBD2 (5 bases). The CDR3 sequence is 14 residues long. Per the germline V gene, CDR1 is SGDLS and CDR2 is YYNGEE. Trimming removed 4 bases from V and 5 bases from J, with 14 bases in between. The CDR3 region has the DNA TGTGCCAGCAGCAGTTTCATAAGCGGAGATACGCAGTATTTT. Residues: CASSSFISGDTQYF.

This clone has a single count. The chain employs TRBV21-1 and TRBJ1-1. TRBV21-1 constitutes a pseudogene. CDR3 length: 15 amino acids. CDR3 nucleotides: TGTGCCAGCAGCAAAAAGGCCGGGACCCGCCTTGAAGCTTTCTTT. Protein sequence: CASSKKAGTRLEAFF.

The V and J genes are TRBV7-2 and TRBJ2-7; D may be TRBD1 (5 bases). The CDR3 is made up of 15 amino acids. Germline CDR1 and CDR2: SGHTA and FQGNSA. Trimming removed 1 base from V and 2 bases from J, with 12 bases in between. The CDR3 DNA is TGTGCCAGCAGCTTAGGGACGGACATACCCTACGAGCAGTACTTC. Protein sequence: CASSLGTDIPYEQYF.

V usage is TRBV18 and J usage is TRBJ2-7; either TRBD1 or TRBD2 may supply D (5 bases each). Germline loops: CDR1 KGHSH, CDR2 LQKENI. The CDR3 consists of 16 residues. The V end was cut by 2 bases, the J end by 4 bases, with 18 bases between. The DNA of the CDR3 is TGTGCCAGCTCACCATCGTACCAAGGGGACGTTTACGAGCAGTACTTC. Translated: CASSPSYQGDVYEQYF.

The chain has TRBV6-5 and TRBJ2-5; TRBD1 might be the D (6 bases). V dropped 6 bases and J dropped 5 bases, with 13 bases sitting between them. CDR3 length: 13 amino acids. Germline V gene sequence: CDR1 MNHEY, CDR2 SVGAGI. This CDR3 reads CASSQNRAETQYF. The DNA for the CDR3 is TGTGCCAGCAGCCAAAACAGGGCGGAGACCCAGTACTTC.

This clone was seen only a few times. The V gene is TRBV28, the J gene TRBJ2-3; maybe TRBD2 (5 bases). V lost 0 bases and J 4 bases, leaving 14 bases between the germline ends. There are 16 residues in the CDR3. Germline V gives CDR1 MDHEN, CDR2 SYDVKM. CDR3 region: CASSLWDSRSADTQYF. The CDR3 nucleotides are TGTGCCAGCAGTTTATGGGACTCTCGCTCGGCAGATACGCAGTATTTT.

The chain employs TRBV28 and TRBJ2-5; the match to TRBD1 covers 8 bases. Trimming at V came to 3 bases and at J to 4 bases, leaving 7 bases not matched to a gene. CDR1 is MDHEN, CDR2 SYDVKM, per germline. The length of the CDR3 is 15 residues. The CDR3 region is CASSLLDRVLETQYF. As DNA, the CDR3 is TGTGCCAGCAGTTTGCTGGACAGGGTGTTAGAGACCCAGTACTTC.

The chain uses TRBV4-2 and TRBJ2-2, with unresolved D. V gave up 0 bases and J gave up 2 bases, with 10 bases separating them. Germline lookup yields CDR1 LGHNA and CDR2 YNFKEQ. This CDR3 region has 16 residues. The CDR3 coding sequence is TGTGCCAGCAGCCAAGAGTTCGCTTCAAACACCGGGGAGCTGTTTTTT. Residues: CASSQEFASNTGELFF.

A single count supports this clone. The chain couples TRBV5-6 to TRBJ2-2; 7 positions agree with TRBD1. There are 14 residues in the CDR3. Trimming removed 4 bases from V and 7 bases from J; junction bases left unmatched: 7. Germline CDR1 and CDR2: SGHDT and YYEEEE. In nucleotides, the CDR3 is TGTGCCAGCAGCCGACAGGGTTCGGGCGGGGAGCTGTTTTTT. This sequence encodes CASSRQGSGGELFF.

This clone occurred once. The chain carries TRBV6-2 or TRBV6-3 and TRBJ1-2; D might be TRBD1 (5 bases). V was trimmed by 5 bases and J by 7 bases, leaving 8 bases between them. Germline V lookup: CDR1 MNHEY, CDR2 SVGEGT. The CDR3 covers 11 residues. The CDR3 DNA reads TGTGCCAGCAGTCGGGGCGGTGGCTACACCTTC. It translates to CASSRGGGYTF.

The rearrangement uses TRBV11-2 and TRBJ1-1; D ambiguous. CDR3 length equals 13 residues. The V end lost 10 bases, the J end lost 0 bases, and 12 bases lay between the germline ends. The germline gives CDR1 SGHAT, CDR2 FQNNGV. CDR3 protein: CATKGSMNTEAFF. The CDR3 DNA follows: TGTGCCACAAAGGGAAGCATGAACACTGAAGCTTTCTTT. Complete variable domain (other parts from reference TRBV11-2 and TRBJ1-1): EAGVAQSPRYKIIEKRQSVAFWCNPISGHATLYWYQQILGQGPKLLIQFQNNGVVDDSQLPKDRFSAERLKGVDSTLKIQPAKLEDSAVYLCATKGSMNTEAFFGQGTRLTVV.

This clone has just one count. The CDR3 protein is CASSLASYGQVNTEAFF. DNA for the CDR3: TGCGCCAGCAGCTTGGCCAGTTACGGACAGGTGAACACTGAAGCTTTCTTT. The rearrangement uses TRBV5-1 and TRBJ1-1; TRBD1 matches 7 bases. V gave up 0 bases and J gave up 0 bases; unmatched junction bases: 8. CDR3 length: 17 amino acids. CDR1 and CDR2 (germline): SGHRS, YFSETQ.

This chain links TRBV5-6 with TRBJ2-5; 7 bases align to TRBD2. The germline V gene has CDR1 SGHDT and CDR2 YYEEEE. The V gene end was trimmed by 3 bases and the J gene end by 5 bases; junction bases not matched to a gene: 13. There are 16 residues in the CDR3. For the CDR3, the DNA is TGTGCCAGCAGCTCACCTCGGGACGGGAGGTGGGAGACCCAGTACTTC. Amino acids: CASSSPRDGRWETQYF.

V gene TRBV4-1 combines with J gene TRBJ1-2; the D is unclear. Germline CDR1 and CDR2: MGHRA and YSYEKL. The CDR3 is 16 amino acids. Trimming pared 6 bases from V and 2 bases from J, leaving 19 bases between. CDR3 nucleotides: TGCGCCAGCAGGCCCGACGGACTCGGCCGAAACTATGGCTACACCTTC. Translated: CASRPDGLGRNYGYTF.

CDR3 sequence reads: CASSREGTGRNGYTF. The CDR3 DNA is TGCGCCAGCAGCCGGGAGGGGACGGGGAGGAATGGCTACACCTTC. The rearrangement links TRBV5-1 to TRBJ1-2, with D perhaps TRBD1 (5 bases). V was pared by 4 bases and J by 6 bases, with 19 bases between. The germline V gene has CDR1 SGHRS and CDR2 YFSETQ. This CDR3 region has 15 residues.

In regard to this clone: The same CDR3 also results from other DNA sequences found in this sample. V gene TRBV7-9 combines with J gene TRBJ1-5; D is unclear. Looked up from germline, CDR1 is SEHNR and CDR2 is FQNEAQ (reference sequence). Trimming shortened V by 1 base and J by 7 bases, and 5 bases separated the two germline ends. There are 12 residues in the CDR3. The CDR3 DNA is TGTGCCAGCAGCTTAGGAGGGCAGCCCCAGCATTTT. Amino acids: CASSLGGQPQHF.

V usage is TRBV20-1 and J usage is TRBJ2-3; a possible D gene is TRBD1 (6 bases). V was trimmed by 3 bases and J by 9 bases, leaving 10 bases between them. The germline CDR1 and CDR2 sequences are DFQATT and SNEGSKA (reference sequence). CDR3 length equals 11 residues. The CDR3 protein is CSASGQQTQYF. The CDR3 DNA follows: TGCAGTGCTAGTGGACAGCAGACGCAGTATTTT.

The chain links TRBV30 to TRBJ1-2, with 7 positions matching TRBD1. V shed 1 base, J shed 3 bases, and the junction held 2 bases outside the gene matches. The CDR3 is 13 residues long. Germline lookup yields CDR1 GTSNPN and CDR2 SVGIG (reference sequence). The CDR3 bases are TGTGCCTGGAGTGAGGGGGCCGACTATGGCTACACCTTC. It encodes CAWSEGADYGYTF.

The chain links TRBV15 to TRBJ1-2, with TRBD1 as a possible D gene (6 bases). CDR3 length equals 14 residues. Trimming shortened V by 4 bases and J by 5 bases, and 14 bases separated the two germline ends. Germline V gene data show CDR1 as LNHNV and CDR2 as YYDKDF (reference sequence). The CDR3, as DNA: TGTGCCACCAGCAAGCCCGGACAGAGTTATGGCTACACCTTC. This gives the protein CATSKPGQSYGYTF. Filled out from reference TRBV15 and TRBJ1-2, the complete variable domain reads DAMVIQNPRYQVTQFGKPVTLSCSQTLNHNVMYWYQQKSSQAPKLLFHYYDKDFNNEADTPDNFQSRRPNTSFCFLDIRSPGLGDTAMYLCATSKPGQSYGYTFGSGTRLTVV.

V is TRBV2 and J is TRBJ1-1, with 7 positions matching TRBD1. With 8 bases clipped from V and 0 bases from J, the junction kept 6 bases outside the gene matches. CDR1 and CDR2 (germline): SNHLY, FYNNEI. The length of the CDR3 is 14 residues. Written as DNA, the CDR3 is TGTGCCAGCCAGACAGGGTGGGTGAACACTGAAGCTTTCTTT. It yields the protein CASQTGWVNTEAFF.

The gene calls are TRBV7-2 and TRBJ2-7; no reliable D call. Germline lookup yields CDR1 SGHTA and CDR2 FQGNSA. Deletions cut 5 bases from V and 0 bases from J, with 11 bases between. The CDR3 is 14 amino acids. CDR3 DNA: TGTGCCAGCAGCACCCAGATCGGCTCCTACGAGCAGTACTTC. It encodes CASSTQIGSYEQYF.

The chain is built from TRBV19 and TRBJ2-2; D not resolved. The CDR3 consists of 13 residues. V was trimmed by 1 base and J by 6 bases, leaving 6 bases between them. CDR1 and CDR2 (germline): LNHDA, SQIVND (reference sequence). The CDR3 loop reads CASSIVNAGELFF. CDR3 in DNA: TGTGCCAGTAGTATAGTTAATGCCGGGGAGCTGTTTTTT.

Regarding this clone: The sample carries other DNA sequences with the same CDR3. The CDR3 DNA follows: TGCAGCGTTGATTCTGGAAACACCATATATTTT. This codes for CSVDSGNTIYF. The chain carries TRBV29-1 and TRBJ1-3; D uncertain. V lost 3 bases, J lost 1 base, and 1 base lay in between. This CDR3 has 11 amino acids. Germline CDR1 reads SQVTM; CDR2 reads ANQGSEA.